This T cell receptor (beta chain) was observed in a study of cytomegalovirus exposure and HLA in healthy donors (TCRdb year 2017). For context, the study as a whole: An earlier analysis of about 560 of the donors reported 276 Gb of sequence data and about 120 million unique TCR beta sequences obtained from some 200 million T cells. Across 398 genotyped donors of the cohort, an average of about 240,000 unique TCR beta nucleotide sequences per donor were sequenced, and 15% to 20% of those sequences were non-productive. Class I and class II HLA loci were covered by the typing at four-digit resolution. A later genetic analysis took genome-wide SNP genotypes for about three fifths of the 666 donors and used that subset as a discovery cohort. Because of strong linkage in the cohort, a handful of DR-DQ haplotypes were treated as single units for association and clustering. High-throughput TCR immunosequencing, statistical association of individual TCRs with disease status, and machine learning were combined to predict cytomegalovirus infection status. Every repertoire in the discovery cohort had been generated on one and the same sequencing platform. Approximately 310 gigabases of sequencing data and roughly 90 million unique TCR sequences were included in an early release covering 500 to 750 HLA-typed donors. Of the 350 to 400 genotyped donors, approximately 80% fell in the genetic ancestry cluster associated with self-reported Caucasian donors. Rather than using new phenotypic data, the later analysis identified candidate immune exposures from TCR beta sequences and from how often those sequences occurred across donors. The T cell repertoires of 666 subjects were profiled by immunosequencing and related to cytomegalovirus serostatus. To study patterns of TCR occurrence, a later analysis re-analyzed previously published TCR beta repertoires from just over 650 donors and added high-resolution HLA genotyping. Donor age, sex, ethnicity and CMV serostatus were compiled together with the repertoire data. The number of donors typed differed by locus, with about 620-630 for A, B, C, DRB1 and DQB1, 522 for DQA1, about 610 for DPA1, and around 460 for DPB1. Along with the approximately 700-subject first cohort, a separate validation cohort of over a hundred different subjects was used. The study aimed to test whether cataloging public T cell receptors could reveal signatures of past pathogen exposure. To decide whether each TCR beta V gene segment behaved as functional or pseudogenic, an earlier analysis of some 540 of the donors relied on high-throughput TCR beta sequencing.

The paper's findings and limits, for the study overall: Some IMGT-functional V segments, including TRBV6-2 and TRBV6-3, could not be distinguished by the 87-base-pair reads and were therefore excluded. A later analysis found that HLA-associated TCR beta chains were more clonally expanded and had lower generation probabilities than equally common non-associated chains. A further reported finding was that TCR beta sequences accurately predicted the HLA-A and HLA-B alleles for most subjects in the first cohort. In a later genetic analysis, fewer N-insertions in productive TCRs were reported among donors in an Asian-associated ancestry cluster than the 666-donor mean. In vitro tests confirmed that a few of the cytomegalovirus-associated TCR beta chains recognize cytomegalovirus antigens. In a later analysis, the rate of TCR association differed among HLA loci, with DRB1 alleles having the most associated TCRs and HLA-C alleles having the fewest. The presence/absence analyses assumed that sequencing depth was roughly uniform across donors, and that assumption may not be true. It was suggested by the authors that the approach could potentially be generalized to other disease states and immunological phenotypes. Because some donors lacked HLA typing at each locus, the association tests relied only on the typed subset. At a false discovery rate of 0.05, a later analysis linked around 17,000 TCR beta sequences to specific HLA alleles. The sequencing pipeline was judged likely to have produced a cluster of highly shared sequence variants as a technical artifact. Most TCR sequences were observed very rarely across donors, whereas some public TCRs were present in many individuals. This cohort had only TCR beta chains sequenced, and the lack of alpha or paired-chain data limited which features could be detected. Strong co-occurrence of HLA alleles, especially DR and DQ, made assigning TCR associations to individual alleles difficult. In a later analysis, most CMV-associated TCR beta chains were found to appear HLA-restricted, with HLA associations seemingly driven largely by CMV exposure. A later analysis reported that several top co-occurrence clusters appeared linked to parvovirus B19, influenza, CMV and Epstein-Barr virus. In the study, approximately 160 TCR beta chains were listed as associated with cytomegalovirus. Correlated functional status among segregating V segments might be attributable to linkage disequilibrium, but an unknown experimental factor could not be ruled out. In an earlier analysis of approximately 600 of the donors, most TCR beta V segments were observed in productive rearrangements about 90% or about 30% of the time, broadly matching IMGT annotations. For the cohort, immune exposure information was limited to CMV serostatus. V-gene and J-gene trimming of TCR beta chains was associated with a missense DCLRE1C variant in a later genetic analysis, and the association was replicated in an independent cohort. Because counts were too low, roughly 16 rarely observed V segments, including chromosome 9 orphons, were left out of the earlier analysis of approximately 580 of the donors. Cytomegalovirus status was reported to be diagnosed by the classifier with high specificity and sensitivity in both the original and validation cohorts.

Libraries were prepared through the immunoSEQ multiplex PCR assay. For the multiplex PCR, a mixture combining 60 forward primers for TCR Vbeta segments and 13 reverse primers for TCR Jbeta segments was used. The CDR3 region of rearranged TCR beta genes was amplified from genomic DNA by a multiplex PCR assay. The amplified TCR beta libraries were sequenced on the Illumina HiSeq System as 87-base-pair reads. In the source study's methods: A later analysis counted approximately 74 million unique TCR beta chains across the roughly 700 repertoires, and around 9.9 million of these chains were shared by at least two donors. Raw reads were error-corrected and collapsed into unique sequences with a nearest-neighbor algorithm that merged closely related sequences to remove PCR and sequencing errors. To assign V, D and J gene segments, CDR3 sequences were aligned to IMGT reference sequences. For a sequence to be retained, a match of at least six nucleotides was required to both a V gene segment and a J gene segment. A rearrangement was called productive if the CDR3 had no stop codons and remained in frame with V and J, and every other rearrangement was called non-productive. Following IMGT convention, CDR3 was defined as the stretch from the second conserved V-encoded cysteine up to the conserved J-encoded phenylalanine. The earlier analysis of about 620 of the donors excluded sequences that lacked an unambiguous match to a single V gene segment. In an earlier analysis of 587 of the donors, V segments were called functional above 56.7% productive rearrangements and were called segregating when the between-donor standard deviation exceeded 5%. To diagnose cytomegalovirus status from the catalog of TCR beta chain sequences, a statistical classification framework was built. In a later analysis, TCR nucleotide sequences were compared against IMGT/GENE-DB human TR gene sequences so that V and J genes could be assigned. The TCRdist pipeline was used in a later analysis to assign CDR3 sequences and most-parsimonious VDJ recombination scenarios. In a later analysis, each TCR beta chain was defined by its CDR3 amino acid sequence together with its V-gene family, and reads lacking a unique V-gene family were excluded. In a later analysis, nearly 600 highly shared, low-generation-probability nucleotide sequences were removed to address suspected cross-contamination and a sequencing artifact. In a later analysis, a clonal expansion index was calculated for each public chain from normalized within-repertoire ranks of inferred template counts. In a later analysis, generation probabilities were computed with a VDJ recombination model fitted to out-of-frame rearrangements, and the resulting probabilities were checked against IGoR. Hypergeometric tests were used in a later analysis to score TCR-TCR, TCR-HLA and TCR-CMV co-occurrence, with a repertoire-size bias correction applied to the TCR pairs. False discovery rates were estimated in a later analysis by permuting HLA or CMV assignments 20 times. A later analysis grouped co-occurring TCRs with DBSCAN, adding TCRdist sequence similarity when clustering within HLA-allele-positive subsets. Co-occurrence clustering excluded repertoires with fewer than 30,000 or more than 120,000 public chains, plus five with anomalous nucleotide sharing. In its TCRdb copy, this immuneACCESS table keeps in-frame sequences only and misses some clones. Where compared with another copy, unresolved V genes explain less than half of these, and the others have no known cause. V and J calls and clone size are given by that table; D and trimming were obtained from the DNA. The sample table lists about 120,000 clones, around three quarters of them with a count of one. Jointly, the top ten make up 0.95% to 1.5% of the sample.

The cohort comprised 710 or so healthy bone marrow donors. At the time of sampling, all cohort members were nominally healthy, though unrecorded immune exposures were likely present. The donor was CMV seronegative and was included in the group of 352 seronegative cohort members. Every donor gave a peripheral blood sample, and the peripheral blood mononuclear cells from that sample were used for TCR beta sequencing. Genomic DNA was extracted from the blood cell samples with the Qiagen DNeasy Blood Extraction Kit. The CDR3 runs 13 residues from the cysteine to the phenylalanine. Only the CDR3 portion is preserved as DNA: 39 bases, with reading frame beginning at the first base. Taken from the germline V gene, the CDR1 and CDR2 loops are MGHRA and YSYEKL. In the case of this clone: This clone's antigen is unknown. One end of the junction varies from germline; a read error may be responsible.

Sequences were obtained from PBMCs. The sequence derives from a female donor in good health and CMV-seronegative. The V and J segments used are TRBV4-1 and TRBJ1-5; D gene: possibly TRBD1, on 6 matching bases. The CDR3 region has the sequence CTSSQGGGQPQHF. At the DNA level, the sequence is TGCACCAGCAGCCAAGGGGGGGGTCAGCCCCAGCATTTT.